This is a list of T cell receptor beta chains from one sample in a study of technical replicates of blood from a few donors. The repertoire was sequenced with immunoSEQ multiplex PCR; TCRdb's copy has only in-frame clones and lacks some. There are approximately 50,000 clones in the sample; 94% occur only once, and roughly 0.22% lies in the top ten. Specimen: T cells isolated from PBMCs. These receptors were taken from a human donor in good health. Both conserved end residues are part of each CDR3. Clone size is not always given. Where it is, it says once, few, many or a class for expanded clones.

CDR3aa,v_gene,abundance
CASSLGLAEYNEQFF,TRBV11-2,NA
CASRPGGTLSSGANVLTF,TRBV28,NA
CASSPRQGSETQYF,TRBV9,once
CASSANRGVYQETQYF,TRBV28,NA
CSVDTSDHNEQFF,TRBV29-1,NA
CASSLSGTSGRDEQYF,TRBV5-1,NA
CASSLKGASGYTF,TRBV5-5,NA
CASSFAGRIMGYTF,TRBV6-5,NA
CSGGSGQGRNEQFF,TRBV29-1,NA
CASGRNTGELFF,TRBV9,once
CASSLGPTGYGYTF,TRBV7-6,NA
CASSVVSGELFF,TRBV9,NA
CASSWEWGSYNEQFF,TRBV6-5,NA
CASSNRDSYEQYF,TRBV7-9,NA
CASSVGHYGQPQHF,TRBV9,NA
CASRGPGYNEQFF,TRBV7-6,NA
CASSLPTGLSYTF,TRBV11-2,NA
CASSPGGAPIYEQYF,TRBV9,NA
CASSYSRTGGADYTF,TRBV6-5,NA
CASSYSAGPLEQYF,TRBV6-6,NA
CSVDSSFEAFF,TRBV29-1,NA
CASSYASRIASEQYF,TRBV6-5,NA
CASSPRQGSSNQPQHF,TRBV28,NA
CSVRDRITEAFF,TRBV29-1,NA
CASSLVRGGLSYEQYF,TRBV7-8,NA
CASSPRFRLTDTQYF,TRBV14,NA
CASSVGTSGSEQYF,TRBV9,once
CASSFPGQGYNEQFF,TRBV5-1,NA
CATSRDRGETQYF,TRBV15,NA
CASSFQGALAEAFF,TRBV10-2,NA
CASKTSGGTDTQYF,TRBV28,NA
CASNLPSETQYF,TRBV28,NA
CASSQPGQGMGYTF,TRBV6-5,NA
CASWENTDTQYF,TRBV7-8,NA
CASSAIGGGELFF,TRBV9,NA
CASSEFSGTGAFF,TRBV10-1,NA
CASSYFPSGAGETQYF,TRBV6-6,NA
CASSLTFAMSSPLHF,TRBV5-6,NA
CASSLALVSGSSIPDTQYF,TRBV5-1,NA
CASSLRVAGGHTDTQYF,TRBV5-4,NA
CASSLIGAFYGYTF,TRBV5-5,NA
CAISESTSGSTYNEQFF,TRBV10-3,NA
CASTPPSGSYEQYF,TRBV5-1,NA
CAISVYIVPPQETQYF,TRBV10-3,NA
CASSTGQNTEAFF,TRBV18,NA